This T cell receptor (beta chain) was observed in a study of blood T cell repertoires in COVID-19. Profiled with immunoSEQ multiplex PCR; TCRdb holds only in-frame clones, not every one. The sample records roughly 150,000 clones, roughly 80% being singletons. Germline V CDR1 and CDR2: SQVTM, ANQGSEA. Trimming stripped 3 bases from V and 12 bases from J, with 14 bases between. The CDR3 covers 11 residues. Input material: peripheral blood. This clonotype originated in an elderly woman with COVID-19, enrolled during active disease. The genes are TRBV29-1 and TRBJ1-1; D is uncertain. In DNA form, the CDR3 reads TGCAGCGTTGACCCGGCGAGCGGGCCTTTCTTT. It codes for CSVDPASGPFF.